These T cell receptor beta chains were read from a single sample in a study of early T cells in non-severe SARS-CoV-2 infection. Using its own MiXCR run on the 5' RACE reads, TCRdb lists one record per CDR3 protein. The sample has 100,000 or so distinct CDR3 sequences, roughly 17% seen once. Sequencing was performed on whole blood, taken at baseline. Source of these receptors: an adult who was a healthcare worker with PCR-confirmed SARS-CoV-2 infection or an uninfected control (not recorded which). Each CDR3 is given with its conserved first and last residue. D genes are given only for firm matches. Some rows have no size entry. The others give once, few or many, or a class for an expanded clone.

v_gene	j_gene	abundance	len	d_gene	CDR3nt	CDR3aa
TRBV6-6	TRBJ2-1	NA	14	NA	TGTGCCAGCAGTTACGGCGGCACCTACAATGAGCAGTTCTTC	CASSYGGTYNEQFF
TRBV11-2	TRBJ2-7	few	14	NA	TGTGCCAGCAGCCCCACTTCGACTCCCTACGAGCAGTACTTC	CASSPTSTPYEQYF
TRBV6-4	TRBJ2-3	few	17	NA	TGTGCCAGCAGTGCATCCCTTTTAGCGCTCAGCACAGATACGCAGTATTTT	CASSASLLALSTDTQYF
TRBV12-3/TRBV12-4	TRBJ2-7	few	13	NA	TGTGCCAGCAGACTGGGGGTTTCCTACGAGCAGTACTTC	CASRLGVSYEQYF
TRBV2	TRBJ2-7	many	14	NA	TGTGCCAGCAGAATTTATAGCGGACCCTACGAGCAGTACTTC	CASRIYSGPYEQYF
TRBV7-9	TRBJ2-1	few	15	TRBD1	TGTGCCAGCAGAACGAGGACAGGCCCCTACAATGAGCAGTTCTTC	CASRTRTGPYNEQFF
TRBV5-6	TRBJ2-7	many	14	NA	TGTGCCAGCAGCTTGGGGCAGCTCACCTACGAGCAGTACTTC	CASSLGQLTYEQYF
TRBV4-2	TRBJ2-3	NA	19	TRBD2	TGTGCCAGCAGCCAAGACCCCAGGTCGGGACTAGTCTCCACAGATACGCAGTATTTT	CASSQDPRSGLVSTDTQYF
TRBV3-1	TRBJ2-5	few	16	TRBD2	TGTGCCAGCAGCCAAGATCTTGGAGCGGGAAGTGAGACCCAGTACTTC	CASSQDLGAGSETQYF
TRBV20-1	TRBJ1-1	many	15	TRBD1	TGCAGTGCTAGAAGGGGGGGACAGGGGCTTAGCGGAGCTTTCTTT	CSARRGGQGLSGAFF
TRBV19	TRBJ1-5	few	16	TRBD1	TGTGCCAGTAGTATAGGGACAGGGGGTAGCAATCAGCCCCAGCATTTT	CASSIGTGGSNQPQHF
TRBV12-3/TRBV12-4	TRBJ2-5	many	13	TRBD1	TGTGCCAGCAGTCGGGGACAGGGGGAGACCCAGTACTTC	CASSRGQGETQYF
TRBV4-1	TRBJ1-5	NA	13	TRBD1	TGCGCCAGCAGCCAAGCAGGGGGTCAGCCCCAGCATTTT	CASSQAGGQPQHF
TRBV12-3/TRBV12-4	TRBJ2-7	few	13	NA	TGTGCCAGCAGCGAATCTAGCCTATACGAGCAGTACTTC	CASSESSLYEQYF
TRBV20-1	TRBJ2-1	NA	13	NA	TGCAGTGCTTTCCACCGGGGCAACAATGAGCAGTTCTTC	CSAFHRGNNEQFF
TRBV20-1	TRBJ2-1	many	16	TRBD2	TGCAGTGCTAGCACCGGGACTAGCGGGAGCAGGAATGAGCAGTTCTTC	CSASTGTSGSRNEQFF
TRBV20-1	TRBJ2-1	few	12	NA	TGCAGTGCTAGTCTTTTGGACAATGAGCAGTTCTTC	CSASLLDNEQFF
TRBV7-2	TRBJ2-1	NA	14	TRBD2	TGTGCCAGCAGCTTAGGCGGGAGCTACAATGAGCAGTTCTTC	CASSLGGSYNEQFF
TRBV28	TRBJ2-5	NA	16	TRBD1	TGTGCCAGCACGGAAAGCCAGACAGGGGGCGATAAGACCCAGTACTTC	CASTESQTGGDKTQYF
TRBV2	TRBJ1-5	many	13	TRBD1	TGTGCCTCACGGGACAGTTTATATCAGCCCCAGCATTTT	CASRDSLYQPQHF
TRBV20-1	TRBJ2-7	few	15	TRBD2	TGCAGTGCTAGTCCCCTAGCGGGAGTGATCTACGAGCAGTACTTC	CSASPLAGVIYEQYF
TRBV7-6	TRBJ2-1	few	11	NA	TGTGCCAGCAGCTTGGCCGGGGCTTGGTTCTTC	CASSLAGAWFF
TRBV7-8	TRBJ2-7	few	15	TRBD2	TGTGCCAGCAGCTTACTGGCGGGAGGGGGCTACGAGCAGTACTTC	CASSLLAGGGYEQYF
TRBV5-6	TRBJ1-5	many	15	TRBD1	TGTGCCAGCAGCGCCACAGGGGATAGCAATCAGCCCCAGCATTTT	CASSATGDSNQPQHF
TRBV29-1	TRBJ2-7	many	15	NA	TGCAGCGTTGCCGACCGTCGAGGGGGCTCCTACGAGCAGTACTTC	CSVADRRGGSYEQYF
TRBV6-6	TRBJ1-2	NA	15	NA	TGTGCCAGCAGTGAAAATGGGGTCGCAGCGTATGGCTACACCTTC	CASSENGVAAYGYTF
TRBV5-1	TRBJ2-7	NA	13	NA	TGCGCCAGCAACGGACCTCCCTCGTACGAGCAGTACTTC	CASNGPPSYEQYF
TRBV5-1	TRBJ2-5	NA	13	TRBD2	TGCGCCAGCGGACTAGAGCCCCAAGAGACCCAGTACTTC	CASGLEPQETQYF
TRBV4-3	TRBJ2-5	few	14	NA	TGCGCCAGCAGCCAAGTTAACTACCAAGAGACCCAGTACTTC	CASSQVNYQETQYF
TRBV5-5	TRBJ2-2	NA	15	TRBD2	TGTGCCAGCAGGCCCGGGACTATAAACACCGGGGAGCTGTTTTTT	CASRPGTINTGELFF
TRBV11-2	TRBJ2-3	NA	13	NA	TGTGCCAGCAGACGACTAGGCACAGATACGCAGTATTTT	CASRRLGTDTQYF
TRBV5-4	TRBJ1-1	many	14	NA	TGTGCCAGCAGCCCAACAGGGATGAACACTGAAGCTTTCTTT	CASSPTGMNTEAFF
TRBV12-3/TRBV12-4	TRBJ2-4	NA	14	NA	TGTGCCAGCAGTTTAGCGTCGGTCGGGGACATTCAGTACTTC	CASSLASVGDIQYF
TRBV27	TRBJ1-5	few	13	NA	TGTGCCAGCAGCCGGGACCCTAATCAGCCCCAGCATTTT	CASSRDPNQPQHF
TRBV6-2/TRBV6-3	TRBJ2-3	few	14	TRBD2	TGTGCCAGCAGTTACGGAGCGGGAGGTAATACGCAGTATTTT	CASSYGAGGNTQYF
TRBV28	TRBJ2-7	NA	15	TRBD2	TGTGCCAGCAGTTCCGGGACTAGCGGGCCCTACGAGCAGTACTTC	CASSSGTSGPYEQYF
TRBV4-1	TRBJ2-1	few	16	NA	TGCGCCAGCAGCCAAGCCCCTCAGTTAGGATACAATGAGCAGTTCTTC	CASSQAPQLGYNEQFF
TRBV20-1	TRBJ1-1	NA	13	NA	TGCAGTGCTAGGGAGGGCTATTACACTGAAGCTTTCTTT	CSAREGYYTEAFF
TRBV18	TRBJ2-7	NA	16	TRBD1	TGTGCCAGCTCACCACCTGGACAGGGGGGGGCCTACGAGCAGTACTTC	CASSPPGQGGAYEQYF
TRBV20-1	TRBJ1-1	NA	12	NA	TGCAACGGGAGACCCATGAACACTGAAGCTTTCTTT	CNGRPMNTEAFF
TRBV27	TRBJ2-2	many	16	NA	TGTGCCAGCAGTTTAGGAAGTAGCGGAGTCACCGGGGAGCTGTTTTTT	CASSLGSSGVTGELFF
TRBV6-2/TRBV6-3	TRBJ1-1	many	17	NA	TGTGCCAGCAGCCCACCTAGGAGACTTAGTATGAACACTGAAGCTTTCTTT	CASSPPRRLSMNTEAFF
TRBV21-1	TRBJ2-1	many	15	NA	TGTGCCAGCAGCACTTGGGTCCGGGTCTACAATGAGCAGTTCTTC	CASSTWVRVYNEQFF
TRBV1	TRBJ2-5	NA	12	NA	TGCACCAGCACACGGGGTCGTGAGACCCAGTACTTC	CTSTRGRETQYF
TRBV5-1	TRBJ2-3	few	15	NA	TGCGCCAGCAGCTTGGACAGGACGTCTGGAGATACGCAGTATTTT	CASSLDRTSGDTQYF
TRBV16	TRBJ2-7	few	14	TRBD2	TGTGCCAGCAGCCAACAGGGAGGGAAAGAGGAGCAGTACTTC	CASSQQGGKEEQYF
TRBV19	TRBJ1-2	few	16	TRBD1	TGTGCCAGCACCAAGCCGGGACAGGGGGCGCCGAGGGGCTACACCTTC	CASTKPGQGAPRGYTF
TRBV11-2	TRBJ2-5	few	15	TRBD2	TGTGCCAGCAGCTCGATCGGGAGGCGTGATGAGACCCAGTACTTC	CASSSIGRRDETQYF
TRBV27	TRBJ2-3	NA	16	NA	TGTGCCAGCAGTTTGGTCGGAGGTCCGAGCACAGATACGCAGTATTTT	CASSLVGGPSTDTQYF